These 3 T cell receptor beta chains share one sample of origin, sequenced in a study of blood T cell repertoires in COVID-19. Assay: immunoSEQ multiplex PCR; the TCRdb copy retains only in-frame clones and omits some. The table records around 400,000 clones, roughly 86% of them present only once. The sample taken for sequencing was peripheral blood. All receptors come from a woman aged 60 to 75 with COVID-19, enrolled during active disease.

V usage is TRBV9 and J usage is TRBJ1-5; D is uncertain. Trimming removed 4 bases from V and 3 bases from J, with 8 bases in between. CDR1 is SGDLS, CDR2 YYNGEE, per germline. This CDR3 region has 13 residues. CDR3 DNA: TGTGCCAGCAGCCAATCCCCCAATCAGCCCCAGCATTTT. Translated: CASSQSPNQPQHF.

The V call is TRBV30, the J call TRBJ1-1; no firm D call. The CDR3 covers 13 residues. Germline loops: CDR1 GTSNPN, CDR2 SVGIG (reference sequence). V lost 7 bases, J lost 4 bases, and 16 bases lay in between. DNA for the CDR3: TGTGCCTTAGACGTTAATCTAGGCACTGAAGCTTTCTTT. Residues: CALDVNLGTEAFF.

V usage is TRBV2 and J usage is TRBJ1-2; D is ambiguous. V was pared by 2 bases and J by 4 bases, with 8 bases between. CDR3 length: 13 amino acids. Germline V gives CDR1 SNHLY, CDR2 FYNNEI. The CDR3 region is CASSEQRSYGYTF. CDR3 nucleotides: TGTGCCAGCAGTGAACAACGGAGCTATGGCTACACCTTC.